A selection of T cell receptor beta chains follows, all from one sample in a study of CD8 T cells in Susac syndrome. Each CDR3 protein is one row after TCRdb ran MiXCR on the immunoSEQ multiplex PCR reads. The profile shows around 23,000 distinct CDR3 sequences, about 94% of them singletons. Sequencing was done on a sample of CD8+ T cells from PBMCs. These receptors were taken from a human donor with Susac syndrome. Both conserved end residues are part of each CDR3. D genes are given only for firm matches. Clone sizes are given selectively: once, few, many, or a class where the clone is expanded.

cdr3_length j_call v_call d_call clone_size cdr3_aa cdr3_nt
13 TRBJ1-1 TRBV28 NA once CASSLLVNTEAFF TGTGCCAGCAGTTTATTGGTGAACACTGAAGCTTTCTTT
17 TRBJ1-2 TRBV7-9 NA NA CASSPGLVDTRTGGYTF TGTGCCAGCAGCCCTGGTCTGGTTGACACGCGGACCGGGGGCTACACCTTC
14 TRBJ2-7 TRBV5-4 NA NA CASSLDASTYEQYF TGTGCCAGCAGCTTGGACGCGTCTACCTACGAGCAGTACTTC
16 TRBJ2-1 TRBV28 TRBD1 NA CASSLSDRVDYNEQFF TGTGCCAGCAGTCTCAGTGACAGGGTGGACTACAATGAGCAGTTCTTC
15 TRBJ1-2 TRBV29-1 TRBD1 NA CSARQGGALNYGYTF TGCAGCGCCCGACAGGGAGGAGCGCTTAACTATGGCTACACCTTC
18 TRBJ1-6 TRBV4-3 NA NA CASSQGIVDSLEDSPLHF TGCGCCAGCAGCCAAGGGATCGTGGACAGCCTAGAGGATTCACCCCTCCACTTT
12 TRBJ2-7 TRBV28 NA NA CASSIQDYEQYF TGTGCCAGCAGCATACAGGACTACGAGCAGTACTTC
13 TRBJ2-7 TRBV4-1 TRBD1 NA CATGQGPLYEQYF TGCGCCACCGGACAGGGACCTCTCTACGAGCAGTACTTC
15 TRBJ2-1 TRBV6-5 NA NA CASSYLVDREDEQFF TGTGCCAGCAGTTACCTGGTAGACAGGGAGGATGAGCAGTTCTTC
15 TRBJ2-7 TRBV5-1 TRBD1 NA CASSLIQGSSYEQYF TGCGCCAGCAGCTTGATACAGGGGAGCTCCTACGAGCAGTACTTC
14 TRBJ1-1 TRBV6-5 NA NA CASSDRSLNTEAFF TGTGCCAGCAGTGACCGATCCTTGAACACTGAAGCTTTCTTT
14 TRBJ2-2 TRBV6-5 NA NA CASAQLQNTGELFF TGTGCCAGCGCGCAGTTACAGAACACCGGGGAGCTGTTTTTT
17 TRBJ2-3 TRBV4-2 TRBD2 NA CASSQPFVGGITDTQYF TGTGCCAGCAGCCAACCCTTCGTGGGGGGGATCACAGATACGCAGTATTTT
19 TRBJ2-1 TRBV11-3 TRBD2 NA CASSLEGLAGDPSYNEQFF TGTGCCAGCAGCTTAGAGGGCCTAGCGGGGGACCCCTCCTACAATGAGCAGTTCTTC
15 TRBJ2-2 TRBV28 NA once CASRGEDRNTGELFF TGTGCCAGCAGGGGGGAGGACAGAAACACCGGGGAGCTGTTTTTT
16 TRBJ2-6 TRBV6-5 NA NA CASSYGLGSGANVLTF TGTGCCAGCAGTTACGGACTGGGATCTGGGGCCAACGTCCTGACTTTC
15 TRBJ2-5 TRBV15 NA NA CATSRDMGTQETQYF TGTGCCACCAGCAGAGATATGGGGACCCAAGAGACCCAGTACTTC
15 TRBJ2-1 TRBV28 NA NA CASSLLGVSYNEQFF TGTGCCAGCAGTTTGTTGGGTGTCTCCTACAATGAGCAGTTCTTC
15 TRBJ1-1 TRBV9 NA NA CASSVGGDPNTEAFF TGTGCCAGCAGCGTCGGCGGGGACCCGAACACTGAAGCTTTCTTT
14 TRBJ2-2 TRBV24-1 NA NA CATSDLGEAGELFF TGTGCCACCAGTGATTTAGGGGAGGCCGGGGAGCTGTTTTTT
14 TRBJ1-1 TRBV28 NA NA CASSLSVAKVEAFF TGTGCCAGCAGTTTATCGGTGGCTAAAGTCGAAGCTTTCTTT
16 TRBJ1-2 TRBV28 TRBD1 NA CASNGGDSYSNYGYTF TGTGCCAGCAACGGGGGGGACAGCTACTCTAACTATGGCTACACCTTC
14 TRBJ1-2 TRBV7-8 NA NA CASSLVGGSYGYTF TGTGCCAGCAGCTTAGTGGGAGGCAGCTATGGCTACACCTTC
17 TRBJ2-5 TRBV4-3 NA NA CASSAGENGEDQETQYF TGCGCCAGCAGCGCAGGGGAGAATGGGGAGGACCAAGAGACCCAGTACTTC
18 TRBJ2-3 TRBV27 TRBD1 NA CASSQYRSGTGRTDTQYF TGTGCCAGCAGTCAATATAGATCCGGGACAGGGAGAACAGATACGCAGTATTTT
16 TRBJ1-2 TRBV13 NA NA CASSSGLAAEHYGYTF TGTGCCAGCAGCTCGGGCCTGGCGGCAGAGCACTATGGCTACACCTTC
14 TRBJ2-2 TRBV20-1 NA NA CSVRGSWNTGELFF TGCAGTGTGCGGGGTTCGTGGAACACCGGGGAGCTGTTTTTT
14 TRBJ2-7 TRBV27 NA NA CASRLSSPGYEQYF TGTGCCAGCAGGCTGTCGTCTCCGGGCTACGAGCAGTACTTC
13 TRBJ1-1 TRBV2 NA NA CASRFGGNTEAFF TGTGCCAGCAGATTCGGGGGGAACACTGAAGCTTTCTTT
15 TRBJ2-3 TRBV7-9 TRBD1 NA CASSSTGVSTDTQYF TGTGCCAGCAGCTCGACAGGGGTGAGCACAGATACGCAGTATTTT
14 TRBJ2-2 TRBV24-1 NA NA CATSEGLDTGELFF TGTGCCACCAGTGAGGGCCTCGACACCGGGGAGCTGTTTTTT
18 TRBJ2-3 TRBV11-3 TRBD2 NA CASSSPASGGVLADTQYF TGTGCCAGCAGCTCCCCCGCTAGCGGGGGGGTATTGGCAGATACGCAGTATTTT
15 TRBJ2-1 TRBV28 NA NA CASWSGTTSYNEQFF TGTGCCAGCTGGTCCGGGACAACCTCCTACAATGAGCAGTTCTTC
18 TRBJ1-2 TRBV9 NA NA CASSADYADGIRNYGYTF TGTGCCAGCAGCGCAGATTACGCGGACGGAATCCGTAACTATGGCTACACCTTC
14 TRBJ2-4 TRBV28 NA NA CASSLDLAKNIQYF TGTGCCAGCAGTTTGGATCTCGCCAAAAACATTCAGTACTTC
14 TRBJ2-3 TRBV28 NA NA CASSLMRSTDTQYF TGTGCCAGCAGTTTAATGCGGAGCACAGATACGCAGTATTTT
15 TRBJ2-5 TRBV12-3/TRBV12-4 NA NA CASSSFGGTQETQYF TGTGCCAGCAGTTCATTTGGGGGGACCCAAGAGACCCAGTACTTC